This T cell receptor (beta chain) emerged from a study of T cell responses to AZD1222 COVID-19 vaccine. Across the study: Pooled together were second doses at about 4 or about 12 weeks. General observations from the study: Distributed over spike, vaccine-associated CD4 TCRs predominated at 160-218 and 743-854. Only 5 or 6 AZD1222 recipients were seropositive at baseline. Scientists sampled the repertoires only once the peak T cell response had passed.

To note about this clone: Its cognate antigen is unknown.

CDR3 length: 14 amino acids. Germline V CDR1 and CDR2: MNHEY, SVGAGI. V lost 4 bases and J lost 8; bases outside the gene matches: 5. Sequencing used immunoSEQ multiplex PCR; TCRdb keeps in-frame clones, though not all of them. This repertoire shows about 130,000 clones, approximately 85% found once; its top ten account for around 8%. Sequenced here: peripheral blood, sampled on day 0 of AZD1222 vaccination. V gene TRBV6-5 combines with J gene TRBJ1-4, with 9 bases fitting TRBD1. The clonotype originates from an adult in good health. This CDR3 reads CASSWTGAREKLFF. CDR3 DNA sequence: TGTGCCAGCAGTTGGACAGGGGCGAGAGAAAAACTGTTTTTT.